This is a list of T cell receptor beta chains from one sample in a study of shared clonotypes between healthy human individuals. The method was immunoSEQ multiplex PCR; TCRdb's version includes in-frame clones alone and lacks a portion of them. The sample holds a few hundred thousand clones, 80% to 90% seen once. The sequencing sample was made of memory CD8+ T cells sorted from blood. Receptors originate from a man aged 18 to 35 in good health. CDR3s include the opening cysteine and the closing phenylalanine or tryptophan. The order of the fields is V gene, J gene, D gene, clone size, CDR3 DNA, CDR3 protein. A D gene is named only where the DNA matches it firmly. The size of a clone is reported for some rows only, either as once, few or many, or as a class for expanded clones.

TRBV4-1	TRBJ2-3	TRBD1	NA	TGCGCCAGCAGTCGGGACAGACACACAGATACGCAGTATTTT	CASSRDRHTDTQYF
TRBV5-5	TRBJ2-3	TRBD2	NA	TGTGCCAGCAGCTCCCCCGGGACTAGCCTCACAGATACGCAGTATTTT	CASSSPGTSLTDTQYF
TRBV7-9	TRBJ1-4	NA	once	TGTGCCAGCAGCCCCTCGGAAGGTTTTGAAAAACTGTTTTTT	CASSPSEGFEKLFF
TRBV11-2	TRBJ2-4	NA	once	TGTGCCAGCAGCTTCGCAGAAAACATTCAGTACTTC	CASSFAENIQYF
TRBV10-2	TRBJ1-2	NA	NA	TGCGCCAGCAGTGAGTCCAAAGTGGGCAGGGGTCTATTCGGCTACACCTTC	CASSESKVGRGLFGYTF
TRBV9	TRBJ2-7	NA	NA	TGTGCCAGCAGCCTGGGGACATACTCCTACGAGCAGTACTTC	CASSLGTYSYEQYF
TRBV11-2	TRBJ1-1	NA	NA	TGTGCCAGCAGCCTTACAAGGGGTTTGTTCACTGAAGCTTTCTTT	CASSLTRGLFTEAFF
TRBV27	TRBJ1-1	TRBD1	NA	TGTGCCAGCAGTCCGGAACAGGGGCTGGGTGAAGCTTTCTTT	CASSPEQGLGEAFF
TRBV6-6	TRBJ1-5	NA	NA	TGTGCCAGCAGCGACCTAACACCCAGCAATCAGCCCCAGCATTTT	CASSDLTPSNQPQHF
TRBV15	TRBJ2-2	TRBD2	NA	TGTGCCACCAGCAGGGGACTAGCGGGGGCCAACACCGGGGAGCTGTTTTTT	CATSRGLAGANTGELFF
TRBV6-5	TRBJ2-7	TRBD1	NA	TGTGCCAGCAGTTCGACAGGGGGACCCTACGAGCAGTACTTC	CASSSTGGPYEQYF
TRBV6-6	TRBJ2-7	TRBD1	NA	TGTGCCAGCAGTGGGACAGTTGAGGGCGAGCAGTACTTC	CASSGTVEGEQYF
TRBV7-9	TRBJ1-6	NA	NA	TGTGCCAGCAGCTTAGGGCAGGACTCCCTCCACTTT	CASSLGQDSLHF
TRBV29-1	TRBJ2-7	NA	NA	TGCAGCGTTGAAGCAATTTCCGGGAGCTCCTACGAGCAGTACTTC	CSVEAISGSSYEQYF
TRBV28	TRBJ2-3	TRBD2	NA	TGTGCCAGCAGTTTCGCGGGGGGGCAATTAGATACGCAGTATTTT	CASSFAGGQLDTQYF
TRBV11-2	TRBJ2-7	TRBD2	few	TGTGCCAGCAGCTTCGGGACTAGCGGACACTACGAGCAGTACTTC	CASSFGTSGHYEQYF
TRBV5-1	TRBJ2-7	NA	few	TGCGCCAGCAGCTTGATCATCTGGCAGGACAACTCCGTCTACGAGCAGTACTTC	CASSLIIWQDNSVYEQYF
TRBV2	TRBJ2-1	NA	NA	TGTGCCAGCTCGGAGGATCCCTTCTACAATGAGCAGTTCTTC	CASSEDPFYNEQFF
TRBV9	TRBJ2-2	TRBD1	NA	TGTGCCAGCAGCGGGAACAGGGGGCTTCTCTCCGGGGAGCTGTTTTTT	CASSGNRGLLSGELFF
TRBV4-1	TRBJ2-3	NA	NA	TGCGCCAGCAGCCAAGACCACGGGGCAGATACGCAGTATTTT	CASSQDHGADTQYF
TRBV15	TRBJ2-7	NA	NA	TGTGCCACCAGCAGAGATCAGGGGCTTGGGTACTACGAGCAGTACTTC	CATSRDQGLGYYEQYF
TRBV6-5	TRBJ2-5	TRBD1	NA	TGTGCCAGCAGTTACAGGGACAGGGAAGAGACCCAGTACTTC	CASSYRDREETQYF
TRBV25-1	TRBJ2-3	NA	NA	TGTGCCAGCAGTGTCGGAGATACGCAGTATTTT	CASSVGDTQYF
TRBV6-5	TRBJ2-7	NA	NA	TGTGCCAGCAGTTACTTACGGATCGGGATCTACGAGCAGTACTTC	CASSYLRIGIYEQYF
TRBV27	TRBJ1-1	TRBD1	NA	TGTGCCAGCAGTCCTAGGACAGGGCTAGGGACTGAAGCTTTCTTT	CASSPRTGLGTEAFF
TRBV4-3	TRBJ2-3	NA	NA	TGCGCCAGCAGCCTTTTTTCTAGAGCGGGTAGCACAGATACGCAGTATTTT	CASSLFSRAGSTDTQYF
TRBV27	TRBJ2-5	TRBD2	NA	TGTGCCAGCAGTTTAGGAGCGGGAGGCAAAGAGACCCAGTACTTC	CASSLGAGGKETQYF
TRBV5-8	TRBJ2-7	NA	NA	TGTGCCAGCAGGATCACCTACGAGCAGTACTTC	CASRITYEQYF
TRBV7-2	TRBJ1-2	NA	NA	TGTGCCAGCAGCACTGTAAGGCCCCACGTAGTCTATGGCTACACCTTC	CASSTVRPHVVYGYTF
TRBV19	TRBJ2-7	NA	NA	TGTGCCAGTATGGACAGACGTATTCCCTACGAGCAGTACTTC	CASMDRRIPYEQYF
TRBV6-5	TRBJ2-1	NA	NA	TGTGCCAGCAGTTACTTAGGGGAGCTATGGGAGCAGTTCTTC	CASSYLGELWEQFF
TRBV4-3	TRBJ1-4	NA	NA	TGCGCCAGCAGCCAAGATTCGGGGGGCGTTAATGAAAAACTGTTTTTT	CASSQDSGGVNEKLFF
TRBV7-9	TRBJ1-1	TRBD1	few	TGTGCCAGCAGCTCCGGACAGGGGAGCACTGAAGCTTTCTTT	CASSSGQGSTEAFF
TRBV6-6	TRBJ1-2	NA	NA	TGTGCCAGCAGTTACCAAGAGGACTATGGCTACACCTTC	CASSYQEDYGYTF
TRBV4-1	TRBJ2-3	NA	few	TGCGCCAGCAGGGCCCTAGGCACAGATACGCAGTATTTT	CASRALGTDTQYF
TRBV7-8	TRBJ2-3	NA	NA	TGTGCCAGCAGCCTCATAAAAAGCACAGATACGCAGTATTTT	CASSLIKSTDTQYF
TRBV28	TRBJ1-4	NA	NA	TGTGCCAGCACTCAGGACCTTTTTCATCTGTTTTTT	CASTQDLFHLFF
TRBV7-9	TRBJ2-3	NA	once	TGTGCCAGCAGCTGGCCCTATACCGCAGATACGCAGTATTTT	CASSWPYTADTQYF